The next 31 T cell receptor beta chains were all read from a single sample in a study of blood T cell repertoires in COVID-19. TCRdb's table, derived via immunoSEQ multiplex PCR, lists solely in-frame clones and lacks some. The table records under 200,000 clones, around 80% of them present only once. The sample comprised PBMCs or T cells enriched from blood (not recorded which). These receptor sequences come from a man aged 50 or older who had recovered from COVID-19.

The chain uses TRBV7-8 and TRBJ2-2; 7 nucleotides match TRBD2. The germline CDR1 and CDR2 sequences are SGHVS and FQNEAQ. The trim removed 4 bases at V and 1 base at J, leaving 9 bases unmatched. The CDR3 sequence is 17 residues long. CDR3 sequence reads: CASSSRGTGGNTGELFF. Written as DNA, the CDR3 is TGTGCCAGCAGCTCCCGAGGAACGGGGGGGAACACCGGGGAGCTGTTTTTT.

The rearrangement joins TRBV5-1 to TRBJ1-1; D gene unclear. The CDR3 loop spans 13 amino acids. Trimming shortened V by 2 bases and J by 2 bases, and 7 bases separated the two germline ends. Germline loops: CDR1 SGHRS, CDR2 YFSETQ. CDR3 sequence reads: CASSLNTNTEAFF. CDR3 bases: TGCGCCAGCAGCTTAAATACTAACACTGAAGCTTTCTTT.

J is TRBJ2-1 and V is TRBV5-8; D gene uncertain. This CDR3 contains 16 residues. The germline CDR1 and CDR2 sequences are SGHTS and YDEGEE. Trimming cost V 0 bases and J 0 bases, with 10 bases left between them. CDR3 nucleotides: TGTGCCAGCAGCTTGGCCCTACCCCTCTCCTACAATGAGCAGTTCTTC. This codes for CASSLALPLSYNEQFF.

V and J are TRBV30 and TRBJ1-3, with a possible D match to TRBD1 (6 bases). The germline V gene encodes CDR1 GTSNPN and CDR2 SVGIG (reference sequence). Trimming cost V 0 bases and J 0 bases, with 15 bases left between them. The CDR3 extends over 17 amino acids. The CDR3 reads CAWSVGGVGPSGNTIYF. DNA of the CDR3: TGTGCCTGGAGTGTAGGGGGGGTTGGGCCCTCTGGAAACACCATATATTTT.

A single count supports this clone. This chain links TRBV10-1 with TRBJ2-3; D possibly corresponds to TRBD1 (6 bases). CDR1 WNHNN and CDR2 SYGVQD come from the germline V gene (reference sequence). The CDR3 has 14 amino acids. V was trimmed by 2 bases and J by 2 bases, leaving 8 bases between them. Here the CDR3 reads CASSEAGDTDTQYF. Here the CDR3 DNA reads TGCGCCAGCAGTGAGGCAGGGGACACAGATACGCAGTATTTT.

The chain couples TRBV5-4 to TRBJ2-5; 8 bases line up with TRBD2. J lost 0 bases, V lost 4 bases, and 14 bases had no gene match. The CDR3 sequence is 18 residues long. The V gene's germline CDR1 is SGHNT and CDR2 YYREEE (reference sequence). The CDR3 protein is CASSPLRGSGGHQETQYF. CDR3 coding DNA: TGTGCCAGCAGCCCCCTTCGGGGGAGCGGGGGCCACCAAGAGACCCAGTACTTC.

The rearrangement uses TRBV28 and TRBJ1-5, with no clear D. Germline V gives CDR1 MDHEN, CDR2 SYDVKM. V was pared by 0 bases and J by 2 bases, with 5 bases between. This CDR3 contains 14 residues. The CDR3 is CASSLWQGNQPQHF. CDR3 nucleotide sequence: TGTGCCAGCAGTTTATGGCAGGGCAATCAGCCCCAGCATTTT.

J is TRBJ2-1 and V is TRBV18, with TRBD1 matching 7 bases. The junction had 3 bases not matched to a gene; V was cut back by 3 bases and J by 4 bases. From germline, CDR1 is KGHSH and CDR2 LQKENI. The CDR3 sequence is 14 residues long. CDR3 DNA: TGTGCCAGCTCACCGGGGACAGCGTACAATGAGCAGTTCTTC. As protein: CASSPGTAYNEQFF.

This sequence joins TRBV7-3 and TRBJ2-6; D unresolved. The CDR3 spans 14 residues. The V end lost 5 bases, the J end lost 3 bases, and 8 bases lay between the germline ends. CDR1 is SGHTA and CDR2 is FQGTGA in the germline V gene. CDR3: CASSPFLGANVLTF. Written as DNA, the CDR3 is TGTGCCAGCAGCCCTTTTCTTGGGGCCAACGTCCTGACTTTC.

The sample holds one count of this clone. The chain is built from TRBV3-1 (or the pseudogene TRBV3-2) and TRBJ1-2, with D maybe TRBD1 (6 bases). Looked up from germline, CDR1 is LGHDT and CDR2 is YNNKEL (reference sequence). The CDR3 contains 14 residues. Trimming cost V 1 base and J 1 base, with 7 bases left between them. In DNA form, the CDR3 reads TGTGCCAGCAGCCAAGCAGGGGTTAACTATGGCTACACCTTC. Its protein is CASSQAGVNYGYTF.

The V call is TRBV18, the J call TRBJ2-1; tentatively, D is TRBD2 (5 bases). Germline CDR1 reads KGHSH; CDR2 reads LQKENI. The V gene lost 6 bases and the J gene lost 5 bases, with 23 bases spanning the gap. This CDR3 is built from 17 residues. The CDR3 reads CASSPQGLLLGDNEQFF. CDR3 DNA: TGTGCCAGCTCCCCTCAAGGACTCCTTTTAGGAGACAATGAGCAGTTCTTC.

This sequence joins TRBV15 and TRBJ2-7; TRBD1 agrees at 8 bases. There are 14 residues in the CDR3. The junction had 6 bases not matched to a gene; V was cut back by 5 bases and J by 3 bases. The germline V gene has CDR1 LNHNV and CDR2 YYDKDF (reference sequence). The CDR3 bases are TGTGCCACCAGCGGGGGGACAGGAATCTACGAGCAGTACTTC. It encodes CATSGGTGIYEQYF.

In DNA form, the CDR3 reads TGTGCCAGCAGCATCGCCGGGGGGGGGTCCTACGAGCAGTACTTC. This translates into CASSIAGGGSYEQYF. The gene calls are TRBV3-1 (or the pseudogene TRBV3-2) and TRBJ2-7; the match to TRBD2 covers 8 bases. V shed 5 bases, J shed 1 base, and the junction held 7 bases outside the gene matches. The CDR3 sequence is 15 residues long. Germline loops: CDR1 LGHDT, CDR2 YNNKEL (reference sequence).

CDR3 region: CASSQDQALGYNEQFF. The CDR3 nucleotides are TGTGCCAGCAGCCAAGATCAAGCGTTGGGTTACAATGAGCAGTTCTTC. This sequence joins TRBV4-2 and TRBJ2-1; D is undetermined. CDR1 is LGHNA and CDR2 is YNFKEQ in the germline V gene. The CDR3 covers 16 residues. Trimming cost V 0 bases and J 4 bases, with 13 bases left between them.

The rearrangement joins TRBV21-1 to TRBJ1-1. TRBV21-1 is a pseudogene segment. The CDR3 covers 16 residues. CDR3 residues: CASSTGMGGMNTEAFF. Written as DNA, the CDR3 is TGTGCCAGCAGCACAGGGATGGGAGGAATGAACACTGAAGCTTTCTTT.

The chain has TRBV10-3 and TRBJ2-2; possibly TRBD1 for D (6 bases). Germline CDR1 is ENHRY and CDR2 is SYGVKD. The germline V and J ends were trimmed by 7 bases and 1 base, with 10 bases remaining between them. The CDR3 is 14 amino acids. In DNA form, the CDR3 reads TGTGCCATCAAAGAACAGGGGAACACCGGGGAGCTGTTTTTT. This encodes CAIKEQGNTGELFF.

The rearrangement links TRBV30 to TRBJ1-6, with 12 bases lining up with TRBD1. The CDR3 is made up of 15 amino acids. CDR1 is GTSNPN and CDR2 is SVGIG in the germline V gene (reference sequence). V lost 5 bases, J lost 5 bases, and 4 bases stayed unmatched. Here the CDR3 reads CAWGTGGAHNSPLHF. In DNA form, the CDR3 reads TGTGCCTGGGGGACAGGGGGCGCCCATAATTCACCCCTCCACTTT.

The rearrangement joins TRBV5-1 to TRBJ1-1; 10 positions match TRBD1. Germline V gives CDR1 SGHRS, CDR2 YFSETQ. With V trimmed by 3 bases and J by 4 bases, 3 bases remained unmatched. The CDR3 sequence is 14 residues long. The CDR3 DNA is TGCGCCAGCAGCTCGGACAGGGGGGTCACTGAAGCTTTCTTT. Amino acid sequence: CASSSDRGVTEAFF.

This clone was seen once. The rearrangement links TRBV28 to TRBJ1-1, with D hard to call. CDR1 is MDHEN, CDR2 SYDVKM, per germline. CDR3 size: 12 residues. V shed 5 bases and J shed 6 bases, with 10 bases lying between them. CDR3 bases: TGTGCCAGCAGTATAGACTGGTCTGAAGCTTTCTTT. Encoded protein: CASSIDWSEAFF.

The chain couples TRBV7-9 to TRBJ2-5, with 9 bases identical to TRBD1. The CDR3 contains 15 residues. Trimming at V came to 5 bases and at J to 2 bases, leaving 6 bases not matched to a gene. The germline CDR1 and CDR2 sequences are SEHNR and FQNEAQ (reference sequence). CDR3: CASSTGTGQQETQYF. The CDR3, as DNA: TGTGCCAGCAGCACAGGGACAGGGCAACAAGAGACCCAGTACTTC.

The J gene is TRBJ2-7, the V gene TRBV6-6; TRBD1 agrees at 7 bases. The CDR3 spans 13 residues. Germline lookup yields CDR1 MNHNY and CDR2 SVGAGI (reference sequence). V gave up 0 bases and J gave up 6 bases; unmatched junction bases: 2. The CDR3 reads CASSYSTGIEQYF. The CDR3 bases are TGTGCCAGCAGTTACTCGACAGGGATCGAGCAGTACTTC.

This clone has just a few counts. The chain joins TRBV19 to TRBJ2-1; possibly TRBD2 for D (6 bases). The germline gives CDR1 LNHDA, CDR2 SQIVND (reference sequence). The CDR3 spans 19 residues. V lost 4 bases to trimming and J lost 4 bases, with 26 bases between them. CDR3 region: CASSTPRERRTLEYNEQFF. Written as DNA, the CDR3 is TGTGCCAGTAGTACCCCGCGGGAACGACGTACACTCGAATACAATGAGCAGTTCTTC. Drawing the rest from reference TRBV19 and TRBJ2-1, the complete variable domain is DGGITQSPKYLFRKEGQNVTLSCEQNLNHDAMYWYRQDPGQGLRLIYYSQIVNDFQKGDIAEGYSVSREKKESFPLTVTSAQKNPTAFYLCASSTPRERRTLEYNEQFFGPGTRLTVL.

The V call is TRBV29-1, the J call TRBJ1-4; 8 nucleotides agree with TRBD1. This CDR3 contains 13 residues. The V gene's germline CDR1 is SQVTM and CDR2 ANQGSEA. Trimming cost V 2 bases and J 6 bases; bases outside gene matches: 2. CDR3 nucleotide sequence: TGCAGCGTTGAACCAGGGGGCGATGAAAAACTGTTTTTT. This gives the protein CSVEPGGDEKLFF.

The chain employs TRBV4-2 and TRBJ1-5; TRBD1 agrees at 10 bases. Per germline, CDR1 LGHNA and CDR2 YNFKEQ. The CDR3 covers 19 residues. The V gene end was trimmed by 0 bases and the J gene end by 7 bases; junction bases not matched to a gene: 15. This CDR3 is CASSQDGIRQGAWEQPQHF. CDR3 DNA: TGTGCCAGCAGCCAAGATGGGATTCGACAGGGGGCATGGGAACAGCCCCAGCATTTT.

The chain employs TRBV19 and TRBJ1-3; 7 nucleotides line up with TRBD1. Unmatched junction bases numbered 2, after V lost 4 bases and J lost 2 bases. Germline CDR1 is LNHDA and CDR2 is SQIVND (reference sequence). The CDR3 sequence is 14 residues long. CDR3 bases: TGTGCCAGTAGTAGGGGACAGACTGGAAACACCATATATTTT. Translated, it gives CASSRGQTGNTIYF.

The V gene is TRBV10-3, the J gene TRBJ1-5; unclear D gene. Trimming stripped 7 bases from V and 2 bases from J, with 15 bases between. The length of the CDR3 is 15 residues. Germline CDR1 and CDR2: ENHRY and SYGVKD. CDR3 in amino acids: CAIKEDLTGNQPQHF. Here the CDR3 DNA reads TGTGCCATCAAGGAGGACCTCACTGGCAATCAGCCCCAGCATTTT.

This chain uses TRBV7-2 with TRBJ2-7, with D possibly being TRBD2 (6 bases). In germline, CDR1 is SGHTA, CDR2 FQGNSA. Trimming took 5 bases from V and 3 from J, leaving 14 bases between them. The CDR3 is 14 residues long. The CDR3 coding sequence is TGTGCCAGCAGCACAAGAGGAGGGAACTACGAGCAGTACTTC. This codes for CASSTRGGNYEQYF.

This chain joins TRBV5-6 and TRBJ1-6, with TRBD1 as a possible D gene (6 bases). V was cut by 5 bases and J by 5 bases, with 17 bases left in between. The CDR3 contains 16 residues. Per the germline V gene, CDR1 is SGHDT and CDR2 is YYEEEE. The CDR3 spells CASSPQGRGDNSPLHF. Here the CDR3 DNA reads TGTGCCAGCAGTCCCCAGGGGCGAGGGGATAATTCACCCCTCCACTTT.

CDR3 sequence: CSASERTDTQYF. The CDR3 DNA reads TGCAGTGCTAGTGAGAGAACAGATACGCAGTATTTT. The chain combines TRBV20-1 with TRBJ2-3; D call uncertain. This CDR3 spans 12 amino acids. Per the germline V gene, CDR1 is DFQATT and CDR2 is SNEGSKA (reference sequence). Trimming shortened V by 3 bases and J by 3 bases, and 7 bases separated the two germline ends.

J is TRBJ2-4 and V is TRBV19; tentative D call: TRBD1 (6 bases). The V gene lost 6 bases and the J gene lost 4 bases, with 16 bases spanning the gap. Germline V gene sequence: CDR1 LNHDA, CDR2 SQIVND (reference sequence). CDR3 length: 15 amino acids. CDR3 sequence (DNA): TGTGCCAGTAGCCGTCAGGTCGGGACAAAAAACATTCAGTACTTC. Its translation is CASSRQVGTKNIQYF.

This sequence joins TRBV7-9 and TRBJ1-1; no clear D. Germline V gene data show CDR1 as SEHNR and CDR2 as FQNEAQ (reference sequence). This CDR3 contains 13 residues. Deletions cut 7 bases from V and 5 bases from J, with 14 bases between. The chain's CDR3 is CASTIPALTEAFF. In DNA, the CDR3 is TGTGCCAGCACCATCCCAGCGCTTACTGAAGCTTTCTTT.